Shown below are 17 T cell receptor beta chains from a single sample sequenced in a study of post-analysis software for immune sequencing data. Their target antigens are unknown. cDNA libraries of TCR beta carried unique molecular identifiers. TCRdb independently ran MiXCR on the PCR reads; one entry per CDR3 protein. The sample comprises approximately 570,000 distinct CDR3 sequences, 44% of which are singletons, and around 1.7% rests with the top ten. General study findings and limits: TRBV segments more frequent in patients than in controls numbered five and included TRBV5-6, TRBV5-1 and TRBV20-1.

Input material: blood. The source of these receptors is a girl aged 10-17 years with multiple sclerosis.

The rearrangement uses TRBV7-8 and TRBJ2-6; D is uncertain. Trimming removed 4 bases from V and 0 bases from J, with 7 bases in between. Germline V gene sequence: CDR1 SGHVS, CDR2 FQNEAQ. The CDR3 is made up of 15 amino acids. CDR3 sequence reads: CASSYSSSGANVLTF. Written as DNA, the CDR3 is TGTGCCAGCAGCTACAGCAGCTCTGGGGCCAACGTCCTGACTTTC.

This chain connects TRBV20-1 to TRBJ2-1; no firm D call. Germline loops: CDR1 DFQATT, CDR2 SNEGSKA (reference sequence). With 2 bases removed from V and 10 bases from J, the gap between germline ends came to 15 bases. CDR3 length equals 13 residues. The CDR3 DNA reads as TGCAGTGCTAGACCTCCCCACGACGTGGAGCAGTTCTTC. Residues: CSARPPHDVEQFF.

This clonotype has at least ten counts. The chain recombines TRBV10-2 with TRBJ2-5; D tentatively fits TRBD1 or TRBD2 (6 bases each). Trimming took off 4 bases at V and 11 bases at J, with 20 bases between the two ends. The CDR3 sequence is 14 residues long. Germline V CDR1 and CDR2: WSHSY, SAAADI. CDR3 residues: CASSAFDRTGEQYF. The CDR3 DNA follows: TGCGCCAGCAGTGCCTTCGACAGGACGGGGGAGCAGTACTTC.

The chain uses TRBV7-8 and TRBJ2-1; possible D gene TRBD2, 6 bases. Germline V gene data show CDR1 as SGHVS and CDR2 as FQNEAQ. CDR3 size: 17 residues. V was pared by 8 bases and J by 0 bases, with 20 bases between. The CDR3 loop reads CASESFGGASSYNEQFF. CDR3 coding DNA: TGTGCCAGCGAGAGCTTCGGGGGAGCTAGCTCCTACAATGAGCAGTTCTTC.

The chain has TRBV15 and TRBJ2-7, with D tentatively TRBD1 or TRBD2 (5 bases each). The length of the CDR3 is 16 residues. The V and J ends lost 4 bases and 3 bases respectively, with 19 bases between them. The germline V gene has CDR1 LNHNV and CDR2 YYDKDF (reference sequence). CDR3 sequence reads: CATSIPEGRSRYEQYF. CDR3 DNA sequence: TGTGCCACCAGCATCCCCGAGGGGCGGAGTCGCTACGAGCAGTACTTC.

This chain joins TRBV11-3 and TRBJ2-1; D is perhaps TRBD2 (5 bases). Germline values: CDR1 SGHNT, CDR2 YENEEA. Trimming removed 1 base at V and 2 bases at J, with 15 bases between. The CDR3 totals 17 residues. The CDR3 spells CASSLGTARGAYNEQFF. In nucleotides, the CDR3 is TGTGCCAGCAGCTTAGGGACGGCCCGGGGAGCCTACAATGAGCAGTTCTTC.

The chain combines TRBV29-1 with TRBJ2-3, with D unclear. Trimming took 6 bases from V and 1 from J, leaving 5 bases between them. Germline V gene sequence: CDR1 SQVTM, CDR2 ANQGSEA. This CDR3 has 11 amino acids. CDR3 DNA sequence: TGCAGCGTCCGGGGCACAGATACGCAGTATTTT. Translated, it gives CSVRGTDTQYF.

The chain links TRBV7-9 to TRBJ2-7; D is possibly TRBD1 or TRBD2 (5 bases each). This CDR3 contains 15 residues. The V gene lost 5 bases and the J gene lost 3 bases, with 17 bases spanning the gap. The germline V gene encodes CDR1 SEHNR and CDR2 FQNEAQ (reference sequence). The CDR3 reads CASSQRGSSNYEQYF. CDR3 bases: TGTGCCAGCAGCCAGAGGGGCAGCTCGAACTACGAGCAGTACTTC.

This clonotype was observed a handful of times. The rearrangement joins TRBV7-6 to TRBJ2-7; D perhaps matches TRBD1 (5 bases). The CDR3 loop spans 15 amino acids. From germline, CDR1 is SGHVS and CDR2 FNYEAQ. Trimming stripped 0 bases from V and 5 bases from J, with 14 bases between. The CDR3 DNA follows: TGTGCCAGCAGCTTAGCGCGCCAGGGAAACGACGAGCAGTACTTC. Protein product: CASSLARQGNDEQYF.

V and J are TRBV3-1 and TRBJ2-5, with D perhaps matching TRBD2 (6 bases). The V and J ends lost 0 bases and 5 bases respectively, with 10 bases between them. The CDR3 totals 14 residues. Germline loops: CDR1 LGHDT, CDR2 YNNKEL (reference sequence). Here the CDR3 DNA reads TGTGCCAGCAGCCAAGATTCGGGGGATGAGACCCAGTACTTC. Its translation: CASSQDSGDETQYF.

The table lists this clonotype with a count of one. No conserved phenylalanine or tryptophan ends this CDR3, so it is likely a read error. This chain joins TRBV12-3 or TRBV12-4 and TRBJ2-3; tentative D call: TRBD1 (6 bases). The CDR3 contains 16 residues. V shed 1 base and J shed 0 bases, with 11 bases lying between them. The CDR3: CASSLGGGVSTDTQYS. Here the CDR3 DNA reads TGTGCCAGCAGTTTAGGAGGGGGAGTTAGCACAGATACGCAGTATTCT.

This clonotype was observed a few times. The chain links TRBV4-1 to TRBJ1-2; D possibly corresponds to TRBD1 (6 bases). The CDR3 totals 11 residues. Germline V gene data show CDR1 as MGHRA and CDR2 as YSYEKL. V was trimmed by 6 bases and J by 13 bases, leaving 15 bases between them. The CDR3 protein is CASRKRGDFTF. For the CDR3, the DNA is TGCGCCAGCAGAAAGAGGGGGGACTTCACCTTC.

This clonotype was detected a few times. The chain carries TRBV6-5 and TRBJ1-6; D uncertain. Germline CDR1 and CDR2: MNHEY and SVGAGI. This CDR3 has 17 amino acids. Trimming left V 0 bases short and J 9 bases short, with 18 bases between. As DNA, the CDR3 is TGTGCCAGCAGTTACTCGACGGGCAACGAGGATAGTTCACCCCTCCACTTT. This translates into CASSYSTGNEDSSPLHF.

The gene calls are TRBV12-3 or TRBV12-4 and TRBJ1-5; D perhaps matches TRBD1 (5 bases). The ends were cut back, 5 bases at V and 10 bases at J, with 9 bases in the middle. This CDR3 comprises 11 residues. DNA for the CDR3: TGTGCCAGCAGTGGGACCAGCCCCCAGCATTTT. As protein: CASSGTSPQHF.

This clonotype was found a few times. The CDR3 region has the DNA TGCGCCAGCAGCCAAGAAAATAGCGGGAGGGCCTACGAGCAGTACTTC. This codes for CASSQENSGRAYEQYF. The chain recombines TRBV4-1 with TRBJ2-7; 11 bases fit TRBD2. V was pared by 0 bases and J by 2 bases, with 3 bases of the junction left unmatched. The CDR3 runs 16 residues. From germline, CDR1 is MGHRA and CDR2 YSYEKL.

The chain is built from TRBV2 and TRBJ1-6; D may be TRBD1 (6 bases). CDR3 length equals 16 residues. Trimming stripped 2 bases from V and 8 bases from J, with 16 bases between. The germline gives CDR1 SNHLY, CDR2 FYNNEI. DNA of the CDR3: TGTGCCAGCAGTGAATTAACAGGGAGAAACGATTCACCCCTCCACTTT. Residues: CASSELTGRNDSPLHF.

V usage is TRBV6-5 and J usage is TRBJ2-1; maybe TRBD1 (7 bases). Trimming stripped 2 bases from V and 5 bases from J, with 13 bases between. CDR3 length equals 15 residues. From germline, CDR1 is MNHEY and CDR2 SVGAGI. CDR3 sequence: CASSYRGTVNNEQFF. For the CDR3, the DNA is TGTGCCAGCAGTTACCGGGGGACAGTGAACAATGAGCAGTTCTTC.